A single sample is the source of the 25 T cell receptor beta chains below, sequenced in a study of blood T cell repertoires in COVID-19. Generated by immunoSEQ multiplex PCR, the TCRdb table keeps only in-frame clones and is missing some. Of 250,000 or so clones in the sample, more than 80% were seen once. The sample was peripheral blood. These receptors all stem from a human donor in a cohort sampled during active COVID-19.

CDR3 DNA sequence: TGTGCCAGTTTTGGCCTTTCCAATGAGCAGTTCTTC. It yields the protein CASFGLSNEQFF. This sequence joins TRBV19 and TRBJ2-1; D is ambiguous. The CDR3 runs 12 residues. Trimming cost V 8 bases and J 6 bases, with 11 bases left between them. Germline CDR1 reads LNHDA; CDR2 reads SQIVND (reference sequence).

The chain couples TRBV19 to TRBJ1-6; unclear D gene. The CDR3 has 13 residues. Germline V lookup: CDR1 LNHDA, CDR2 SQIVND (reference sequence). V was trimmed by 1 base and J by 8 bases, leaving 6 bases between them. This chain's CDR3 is CASSIAPDSPLHF. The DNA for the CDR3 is TGTGCCAGTAGTATAGCCCCCGATTCACCCCTCCACTTT. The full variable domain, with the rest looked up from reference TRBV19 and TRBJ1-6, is DGGITQSPKYLFRKEGQNVTLSCEQNLNHDAMYWYRQDPGQGLRLIYYSQIVNDFQKGDIAEGYSVSREKKESFPLTVTSAQKNPTAFYLCASSIAPDSPLHFGNGTRLTVT.

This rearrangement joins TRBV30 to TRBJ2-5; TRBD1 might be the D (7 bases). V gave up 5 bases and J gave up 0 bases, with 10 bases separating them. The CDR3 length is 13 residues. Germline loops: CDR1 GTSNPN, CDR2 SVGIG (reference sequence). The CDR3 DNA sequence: TGTGCCTGGGGGGGGACAGACCAAGAGACCCAGTACTTC. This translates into CAWGGTDQETQYF.

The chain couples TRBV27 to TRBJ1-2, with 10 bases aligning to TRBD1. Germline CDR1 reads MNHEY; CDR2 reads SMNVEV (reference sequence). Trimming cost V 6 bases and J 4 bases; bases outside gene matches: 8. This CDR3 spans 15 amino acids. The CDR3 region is CASRTGTGALYGYTF. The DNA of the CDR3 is TGTGCCAGCAGGACCGGGACAGGGGCCCTCTATGGCTACACCTTC.

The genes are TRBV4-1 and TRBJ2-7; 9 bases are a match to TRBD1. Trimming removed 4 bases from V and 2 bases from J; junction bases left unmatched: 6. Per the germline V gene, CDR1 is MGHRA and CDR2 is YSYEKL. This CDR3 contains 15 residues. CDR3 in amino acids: CASSPGTGTTYEQYF. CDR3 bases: TGCGCCAGCAGCCCCGGGACAGGGACGACCTACGAGCAGTACTTC.

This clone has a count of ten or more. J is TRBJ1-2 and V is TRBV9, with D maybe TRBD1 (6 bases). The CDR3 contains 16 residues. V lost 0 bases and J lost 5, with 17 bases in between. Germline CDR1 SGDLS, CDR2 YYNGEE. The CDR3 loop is CASSVATGSAGYGYTF. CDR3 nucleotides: TGTGCCAGCAGCGTAGCCACAGGGTCGGCTGGTTATGGCTACACCTTC.

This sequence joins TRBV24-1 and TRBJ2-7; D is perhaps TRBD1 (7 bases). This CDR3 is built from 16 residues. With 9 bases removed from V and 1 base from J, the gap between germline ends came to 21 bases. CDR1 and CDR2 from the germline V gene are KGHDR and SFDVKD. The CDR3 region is CATPPGARGLSYEQYF. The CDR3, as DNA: TGTGCCACCCCCCCGGGGGCGAGGGGGCTTTCCTACGAGCAGTACTTC.

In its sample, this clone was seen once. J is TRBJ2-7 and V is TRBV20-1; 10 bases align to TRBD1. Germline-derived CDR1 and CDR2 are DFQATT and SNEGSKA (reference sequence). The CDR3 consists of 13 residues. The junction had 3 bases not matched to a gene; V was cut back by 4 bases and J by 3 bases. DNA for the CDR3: TGCAGTGCTAATGACAGGGGGCACTACGAGCAGTACTTC. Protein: CSANDRGHYEQYF.

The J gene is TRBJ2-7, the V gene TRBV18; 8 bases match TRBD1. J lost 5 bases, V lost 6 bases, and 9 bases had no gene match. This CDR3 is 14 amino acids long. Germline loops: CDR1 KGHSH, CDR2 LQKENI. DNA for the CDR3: TGTGCCAGCTCCCGGACAGGGATAGGGGACGAGCAGTACTTC. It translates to CASSRTGIGDEQYF. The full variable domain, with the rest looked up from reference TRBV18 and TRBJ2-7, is NAGVMQNPRHLVRRRGQEARLRCSPMKGHSHVYWYRQLPEEGLKFMVYLQKENIIDESGMPKERFSAEFPKEGPSILRIQQVVRGDSAAYFCASSRTGIGDEQYFGPGTRLTVT.

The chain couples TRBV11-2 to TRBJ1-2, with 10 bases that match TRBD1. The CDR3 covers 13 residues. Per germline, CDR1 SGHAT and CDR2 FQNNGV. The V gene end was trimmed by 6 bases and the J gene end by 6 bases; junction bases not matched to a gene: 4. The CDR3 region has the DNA TGTGCCAGCAGGTGGGGACAGGGGAATGGCTACACCTTC. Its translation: CASRWGQGNGYTF.

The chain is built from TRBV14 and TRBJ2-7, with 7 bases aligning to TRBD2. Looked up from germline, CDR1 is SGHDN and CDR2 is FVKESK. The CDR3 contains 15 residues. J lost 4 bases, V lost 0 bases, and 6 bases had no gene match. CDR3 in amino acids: CASSQEGEGLYEQYF. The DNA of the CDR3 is TGTGCCAGCAGCCAAGAGGGGGAGGGCCTGTACGAGCAGTACTTC. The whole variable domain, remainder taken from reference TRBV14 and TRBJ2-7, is EAGVTQFPSHSVIEKGQTVTLRCDPISGHDNLYWYRRVMGKEIKFLLHFVKESKQDESGMPNNRFLAERTGGTYSTLKVQPAELEDSGVYFCASSQEGEGLYEQYFGPGTRLTVT.

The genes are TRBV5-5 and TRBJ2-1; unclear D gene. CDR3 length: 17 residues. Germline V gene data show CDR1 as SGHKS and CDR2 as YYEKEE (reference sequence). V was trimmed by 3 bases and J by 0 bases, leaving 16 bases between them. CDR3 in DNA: TGTGCCAGCAGCTCTCGGAGCACTCAGAGCTCCTACAATGAGCAGTTCTTC. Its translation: CASSSRSTQSSYNEQFF. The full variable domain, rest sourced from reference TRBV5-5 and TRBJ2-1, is DAGVTQSPTHLIKTRGQQVTLRCSPISGHKSVSWYQQVLGQGPQFIFQYYEKEERGRGNFPDRFSARQFPNYSSELNVNALLLGDSALYLCASSSRSTQSSYNEQFFGPGTRLTVL.

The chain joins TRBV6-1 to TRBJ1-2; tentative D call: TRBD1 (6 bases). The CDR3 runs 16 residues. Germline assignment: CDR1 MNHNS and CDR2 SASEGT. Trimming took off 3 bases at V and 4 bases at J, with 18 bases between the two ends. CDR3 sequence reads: CASSDQQGTGIYGYTF. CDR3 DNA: TGTGCCAGCAGTGATCAACAGGGCACGGGGATCTATGGCTACACCTTC.

CDR3 DNA: TGTGCCAGCAGTGACGGGGGTACCTACGAGCAGTACTTC. Amino acids: CASSDGGTYEQYF. This rearrangement joins TRBV25-1 to TRBJ2-7; tentatively, D is TRBD2 (6 bases). V was trimmed by 3 bases and J by 2 bases, leaving 8 bases between them. Germline lookup yields CDR1 MGHDK and CDR2 SYGVNS. The CDR3 is 13 residues long.

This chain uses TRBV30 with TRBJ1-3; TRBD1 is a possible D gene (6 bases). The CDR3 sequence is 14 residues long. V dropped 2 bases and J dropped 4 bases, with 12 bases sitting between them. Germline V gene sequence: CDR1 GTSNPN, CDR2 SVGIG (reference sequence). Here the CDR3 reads CAWSPGQMGNTIYF. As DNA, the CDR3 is TGTGCCTGGAGTCCAGGACAGATGGGAAACACCATATATTTT.

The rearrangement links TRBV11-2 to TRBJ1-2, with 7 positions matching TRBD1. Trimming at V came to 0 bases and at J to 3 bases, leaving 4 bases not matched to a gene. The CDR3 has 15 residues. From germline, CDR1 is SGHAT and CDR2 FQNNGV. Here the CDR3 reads CASSLDFQGDYGYTF. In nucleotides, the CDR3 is TGTGCCAGCAGCTTAGATTTCCAGGGGGACTATGGCTACACCTTC.

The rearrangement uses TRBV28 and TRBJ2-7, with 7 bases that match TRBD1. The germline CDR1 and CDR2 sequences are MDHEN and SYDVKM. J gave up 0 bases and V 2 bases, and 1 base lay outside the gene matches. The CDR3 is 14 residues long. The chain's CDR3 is CASSLGTVSYEQYF. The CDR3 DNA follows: TGTGCCAGCAGTTTAGGGACAGTCTCCTACGAGCAGTACTTC.

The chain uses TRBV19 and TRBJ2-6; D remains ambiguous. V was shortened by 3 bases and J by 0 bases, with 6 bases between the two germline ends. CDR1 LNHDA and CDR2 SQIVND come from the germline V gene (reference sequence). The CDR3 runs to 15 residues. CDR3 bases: TGTGCCAGTAGTATTCTCGGCTCTGGGGCCAACGTCCTGACTTTC. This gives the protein CASSILGSGANVLTF.

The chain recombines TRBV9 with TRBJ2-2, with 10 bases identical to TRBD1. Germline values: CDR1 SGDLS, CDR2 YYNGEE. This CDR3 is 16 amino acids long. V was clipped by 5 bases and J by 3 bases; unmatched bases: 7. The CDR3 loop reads CASRGGQGPYTGELFF. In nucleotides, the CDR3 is TGTGCCAGCAGGGGGGGACAGGGGCCCTACACCGGGGAGCTGTTTTTT.

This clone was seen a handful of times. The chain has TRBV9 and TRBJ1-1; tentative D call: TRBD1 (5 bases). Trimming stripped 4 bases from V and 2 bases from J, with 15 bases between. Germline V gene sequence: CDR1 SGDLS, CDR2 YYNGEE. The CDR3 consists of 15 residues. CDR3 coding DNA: TGTGCCAGCAGCTCGACGGACACGAGAAACACTGAAGCTTTCTTT. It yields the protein CASSSTDTRNTEAFF.

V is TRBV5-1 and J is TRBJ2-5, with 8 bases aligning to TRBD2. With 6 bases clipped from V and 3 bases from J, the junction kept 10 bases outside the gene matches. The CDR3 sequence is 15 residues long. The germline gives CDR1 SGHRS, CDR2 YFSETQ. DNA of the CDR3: TGCGCCAGCACGCAAGGGGGACTAGTCGAAGAGACCCAGTACTTC. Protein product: CASTQGGLVEETQYF.

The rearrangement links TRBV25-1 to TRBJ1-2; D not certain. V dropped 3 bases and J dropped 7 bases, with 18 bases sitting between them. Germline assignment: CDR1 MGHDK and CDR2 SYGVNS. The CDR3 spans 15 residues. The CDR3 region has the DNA TGTGCCAGCAGTGATAAAAATAAGGCGGGCCTTGGCTACACCTTC. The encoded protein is CASSDKNKAGLGYTF.

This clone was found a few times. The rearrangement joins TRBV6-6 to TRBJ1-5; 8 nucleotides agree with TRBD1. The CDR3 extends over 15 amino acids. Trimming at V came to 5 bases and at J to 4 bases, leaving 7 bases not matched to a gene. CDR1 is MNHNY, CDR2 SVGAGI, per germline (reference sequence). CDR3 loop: CASSPGTGGNQPQHF. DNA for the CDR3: TGTGCCAGCAGTCCGGGGACAGGCGGGAATCAGCCCCAGCATTTT.

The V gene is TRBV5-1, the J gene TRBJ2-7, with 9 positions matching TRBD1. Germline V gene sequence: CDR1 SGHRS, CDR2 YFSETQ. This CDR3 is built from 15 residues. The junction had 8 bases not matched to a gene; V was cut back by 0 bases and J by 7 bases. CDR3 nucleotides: TGCGCCAGCAGCTTGGACGGACAGGGGACGGGGGAGCAGTACTTC. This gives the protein CASSLDGQGTGEQYF. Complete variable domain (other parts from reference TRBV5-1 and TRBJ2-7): KAGVTQTPRYLIKTRGQQVTLSCSPISGHRSVSWYQQTPGQGLQFLFEYFSETQRNKGNFPGRFSGRQFSNSRSEMNVSTLELGDSALYLCASSLDGQGTGEQYFGPGTRLTVT.

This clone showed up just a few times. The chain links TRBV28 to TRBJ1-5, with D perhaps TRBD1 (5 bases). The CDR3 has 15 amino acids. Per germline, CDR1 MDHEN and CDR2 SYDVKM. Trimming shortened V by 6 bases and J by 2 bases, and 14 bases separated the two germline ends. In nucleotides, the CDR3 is TGTGCCAGCAGCGGGGGAGGGACGGGCAATCAGCCCCAGCATTTT. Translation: CASSGGGTGNQPQHF.